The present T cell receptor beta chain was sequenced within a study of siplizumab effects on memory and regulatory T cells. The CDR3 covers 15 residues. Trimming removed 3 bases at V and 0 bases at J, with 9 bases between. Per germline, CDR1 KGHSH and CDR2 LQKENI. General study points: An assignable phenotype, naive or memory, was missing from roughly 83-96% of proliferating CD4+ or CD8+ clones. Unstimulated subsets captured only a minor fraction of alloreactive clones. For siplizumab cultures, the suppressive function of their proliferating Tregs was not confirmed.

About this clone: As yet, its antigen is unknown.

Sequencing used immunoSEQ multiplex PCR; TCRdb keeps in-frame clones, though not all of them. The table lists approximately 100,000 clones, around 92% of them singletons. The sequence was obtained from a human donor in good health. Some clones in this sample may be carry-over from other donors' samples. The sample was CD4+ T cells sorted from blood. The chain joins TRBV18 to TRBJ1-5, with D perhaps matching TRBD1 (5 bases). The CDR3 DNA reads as TGTGCCAGCTCACCCAGACAGAATAGCAATCAGCCCCAGCATTTT. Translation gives CASSPRQNSNQPQHF.